This paragraph covers one T cell receptor beta chain sequence. Antigen specificity is unknown. Following autologous stem cell transplantation, relapse occurred in every patient, and exposure to brentuximab vedotin varied. Complete response, partial response or progressive disease made up the best responses. These data originate in a study of PD-1 blockade in classical Hodgkin lymphoma. Findings and limits, study-wide: Complete responders matched newly diagnosed patients in baseline diversity.

Some clones are missing from TCRdb's copy, which holds only in-frame ones; the method was immunoSEQ multiplex PCR. The table lists some 13,000 clones, 82% of them singletons, with about 4.4% in the top ten. The germline V gene encodes CDR1 SEHNR and CDR2 FQNEAQ (reference sequence). The CDR3 length is 12 residues. Trimming took 0 bases from V and 5 from J, leaving 4 bases between them. This chain links TRBV7-9 with TRBJ2-5; the D is unclear. This clonotype was sampled from a human donor with classical Hodgkin lymphoma. The specimen comprised peripheral blood mononuclear cells (PBMCs), sampled at baseline. Here the CDR3 reads CASSLAGETQYF. The CDR3 region has the DNA TGTGCCAGCAGCTTAGCGGGGGAGACCCAGTACTTC.